One sample yielded the 18 T cell receptor beta chains listed below, sequenced in a study of blood T cell repertoires in COVID-19. The assay was immunoSEQ multiplex PCR, and TCRdb's table has in-frame clones only and misses some. This sample yields some 51,000 clones, of which 86% are seen a single time; over 1% belongs to the top ten. The source material was peripheral blood. Receptor source: a man aged 60 to 75 with acute or convalescent COVID-19.

This CDR3 reads CASSSPDRSSYNSPLHF. CDR3 coding DNA: TGTGCCAGCAGTTCGCCGGACAGAAGCTCCTATAATTCACCCCTCCACTTT. The chain is built from TRBV6-2 or TRBV6-3 and TRBJ1-6; maybe TRBD1 (6 bases). Trimming pared 4 bases from V and 0 bases from J, leaving 13 bases between. The CDR3 consists of 17 residues. Per the germline V gene, CDR1 is MNHEY and CDR2 is SVGEGT.

This clone was recorded only once. The gene calls are TRBV13 and TRBJ2-3, with 7 bases aligning to TRBD2. Unmatched junction bases numbered 6, after V lost 2 bases and J lost 4 bases. Germline V gene sequence: CDR1 PRHDT, CDR2 FYEKMQ (reference sequence). The CDR3 spans 15 residues. The CDR3 nucleotides are TGTGCCAGCAGCTTAAGTTCTACTAGCGCAGATACGCAGTATTTT. Translated, it gives CASSLSSTSADTQYF.

This rearrangement joins TRBV5-6 to TRBJ2-5, with D unresolved. V was cut by 0 bases and J by 2 bases, with 5 bases left in between. Germline V lookup: CDR1 SGHDT, CDR2 YYEEEE. There are 13 residues in the CDR3. The CDR3 nucleotides are TGTGCCAGCAGCTTGGGCGGTCAAGAGACCCAGTACTTC. This gives the protein CASSLGGQETQYF.

This clone has a handful of counts. The gene calls are TRBV19 and TRBJ2-1, with TRBD1 matching 7 bases. This CDR3 spans 17 amino acids. The V gene's germline CDR1 is LNHDA and CDR2 SQIVND (reference sequence). The ends lost 3 bases at V and 0 bases at J; junction bases unmatched: 8. CDR3 nucleotide sequence: TGTGCCAGTAGTATGACCGGGACAGCAAGCTCCTACAATGAGCAGTTCTTC. It encodes CASSMTGTASSYNEQFF.

A single count supports this clone. This rearrangement joins TRBV19 to TRBJ1-5; no clear D gene. The germline V gene encodes CDR1 LNHDA and CDR2 SQIVND (reference sequence). V lost 3 bases, J lost 5 bases, and 8 bases lay in between. CDR3 size: 13 residues. In DNA, the CDR3 is TGTGCCAGTAGTATGGTGGCAGATCAGCCCCAGCATTTT. Its translation is CASSMVADQPQHF.

The sample holds one count of this clone. The J gene is TRBJ1-2, the V gene TRBV6-5; TRBD1 might be the D (5 bases). The CDR3 spans 14 residues. Germline V gives CDR1 MNHEY, CDR2 SVGAGI. V shed 1 base and J shed 5 bases, with 11 bases lying between them. The CDR3 reads CASSYLDRAYGYTF. For the CDR3, the DNA is TGTGCCAGCAGTTACTTAGACAGAGCGTATGGCTACACCTTC.

This clone has a single count. This rearrangement joins TRBV11-2 to TRBJ1-4; no firm D call. With 2 bases removed from V and 6 bases from J, the gap between germline ends came to 13 bases. Looked up from germline, CDR1 is SGHAT and CDR2 is FQNNGV. The CDR3 is made up of 15 amino acids. DNA of the CDR3: TGTGCCAGCAGCTTAATTGGGTCAGGTTATGAAAAACTGTTTTTT. Amino acid sequence: CASSLIGSGYEKLFF.

The J gene is TRBJ1-2, the V gene TRBV5-5, with TRBD1 identical over 10 bases. V lost 4 bases to trimming and J lost 8 bases; unmatched junction nucleotides: 5. CDR1 and CDR2 from the germline V gene are SGHKS and YYEKEE (reference sequence). This CDR3 has 13 amino acids. CDR3 residues: CASSPGQGEGYTF. The CDR3 DNA is TGTGCCAGCAGCCCAGGACAGGGGGAGGGCTACACCTTC.

The V call is TRBV4-1, the J call TRBJ2-2; tentative D call: TRBD1 (5 bases). Trimming took off 2 bases at V and 5 bases at J, with 6 bases between the two ends. This CDR3 contains 13 residues. The germline V gene has CDR1 MGHRA and CDR2 YSYEKL. CDR3 in amino acids: CASSQTGTGELFF. The DNA of the CDR3 is TGCGCCAGCAGCCAAACAGGAACCGGGGAGCTGTTTTTT.

The chain couples TRBV7-9 to TRBJ2-7; 11 bases are a match to TRBD2. This CDR3 region has 19 residues. In germline, CDR1 is SEHNR, CDR2 FQNEAQ (reference sequence). With 3 bases clipped from V and 5 bases from J, the junction kept 18 bases outside the gene matches. The CDR3 loop reads CASSLGFWGLAEGRDEQYF. The CDR3 DNA sequence: TGTGCCAGCAGCTTGGGGTTTTGGGGACTAGCGGAAGGCCGTGACGAGCAGTACTTC. Looking up the rest from reference TRBV7-9 and TRBJ2-7 gives the full variable domain: DTGVSQNPRHKITKRGQNVTFRCDPISEHNRLYWYRQTLGQGPEFLTYFQNEAQLEKSRLLSDRFSAERPKGSFSTLEIQRTEQGDSAMYLCASSLGFWGLAEGRDEQYFGPGTRLTVT.

This chain connects TRBV19 to TRBJ1-5; TRBD1 matches 7 bases. CDR1 is LNHDA, CDR2 SQIVND, per germline (reference sequence). The CDR3 runs to 14 residues. Trimming at V came to 9 bases and at J to 5 bases, leaving 10 bases not matched to a gene. The CDR3 DNA is TGTGCCAGCACTAGGGACAGCGTTTATCAGCCCCAGCATTTT. This encodes CASTRDSVYQPQHF.

The count of this clone is one. The chain has TRBV5-4 and TRBJ1-2; the D gene is possibly TRBD1 (6 bases). Per germline, CDR1 SGHNT and CDR2 YYREEE (reference sequence). The V gene lost 4 bases and the J gene lost 2 bases, with 9 bases spanning the gap. The CDR3 has 13 amino acids. The CDR3 loop reads CASSEGQNYGYTF. CDR3 coding DNA: TGTGCCAGCAGCGAGGGACAAAACTATGGCTACACCTTC. Drawing the rest from reference TRBV5-4 and TRBJ1-2, the complete variable domain is ETGVTQSPTHLIKTRGQQVTLRCSSQSGHNTVSWYQQALGQGPQFIFQYYREEENGRGNFPPRFSGLQFPNYSSELNVNALELDDSALYLCASSEGQNYGYTFGSGTRLTVV.

The genes are TRBV2 and TRBJ1-4, with D possibly matching TRBD1 (5 bases). Germline V gives CDR1 SNHLY, CDR2 FYNNEI. The CDR3 consists of 13 residues. V was shortened by 9 bases and J by 4 bases, with 12 bases between the two germline ends. Here the CDR3 DNA reads TGTGCCAGTGCGACAGTCGTTAATGAAAAACTGTTTTTT. Its protein product is CASATVVNEKLFF.

The chain joins TRBV28 to TRBJ2-7; TRBD2 matches 10 bases. Germline loops: CDR1 MDHEN, CDR2 SYDVKM. J was trimmed by 6 bases and V by 6 bases; bases with no gene match: 8. The CDR3 has 14 amino acids. CDR3 in DNA: TGTGCCAGCAGAGAAAGCGGGAGGGGGCCCGAGCAGTACTTC. It codes for CASRESGRGPEQYF.

The V and J genes are TRBV6-5 and TRBJ1-6; 9 bases line up with TRBD1. The CDR3 sequence is 14 residues long. The V segment lost 2 bases and the J segment 10 bases; nucleotides outside the gene matches: 3. Per germline, CDR1 MNHEY and CDR2 SVGAGI. In DNA form, the CDR3 reads TGTGCCAGCAGTTACGGGACAGGGAGCTCACCCCTCCACTTT. Encoded protein: CASSYGTGSSPLHF.

This chain uses TRBV6-2 or TRBV6-3 with TRBJ1-3; 10 bases fit TRBD1. Germline trimming cut 0 bases from V and 8 bases from J; bases unmatched to any gene: 13. The CDR3 contains 18 residues. CDR1 and CDR2 (germline): MNHEY, SVGEGT. The CDR3, as DNA: TGTGCCAGCAGTTACTCCTACATCCCGGGACAGGGGCGGCACACCATATATTTT. It encodes CASSYSYIPGQGRHTIYF.

The V gene is TRBV7-2, the J gene TRBJ2-5, with 12 bases that match TRBD2. Germline values: CDR1 SGHTA, CDR2 FQGNSA. The CDR3 runs 14 residues. After removal of 2 bases from V and 5 bases from J, the junction contained 0 bases not matched to a gene. CDR3 amino acids: CASSLTSGGETQYF. CDR3 sequence (DNA): TGTGCCAGCAGCTTAACTAGCGGGGGGGAGACCCAGTACTTC. The full variable domain, rest sourced from reference TRBV7-2 and TRBJ2-5, is GAGVSQSPSNKVTEKGKDVELRCDPISGHTALYWYRQSLGQGLEFLIYFQGNSAPDKSGLPSDRFSAERTGGSVSTLTIQRTQQEDSAVYLCASSLTSGGETQYFGPGTRLLVL.

CDR3 sequence: CASSQGLAINTQYF. The CDR3 DNA sequence: TGTGCCAGCAGCCAAGGGCTAGCGATTAATACGCAGTATTTT. The V and J genes are TRBV14 and TRBJ2-3, with D tentatively TRBD2 (6 bases). The V gene's germline CDR1 is SGHDN and CDR2 FVKESK. The germline V and J ends were trimmed by 1 base and 7 bases, with 12 bases remaining between them. The CDR3 is 14 residues long.